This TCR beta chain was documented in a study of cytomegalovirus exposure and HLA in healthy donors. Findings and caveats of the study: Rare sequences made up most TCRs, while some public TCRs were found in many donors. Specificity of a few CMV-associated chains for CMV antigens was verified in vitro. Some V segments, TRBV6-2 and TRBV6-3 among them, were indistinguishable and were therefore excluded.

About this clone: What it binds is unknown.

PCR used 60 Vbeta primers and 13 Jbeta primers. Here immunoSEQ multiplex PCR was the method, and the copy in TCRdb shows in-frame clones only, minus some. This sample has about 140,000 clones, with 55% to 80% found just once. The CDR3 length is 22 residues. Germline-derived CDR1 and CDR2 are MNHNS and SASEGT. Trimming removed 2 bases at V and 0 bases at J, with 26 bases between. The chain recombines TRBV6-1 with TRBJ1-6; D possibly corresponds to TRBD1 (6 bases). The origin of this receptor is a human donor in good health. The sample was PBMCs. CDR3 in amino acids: CASSERGITGQRVSSYNSPLHF. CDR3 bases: TGTGCCAGCAGTGAACGAGGTATAACGGGACAACGGGTTAGCTCCTATAATTCACCCCTCCACTTT.